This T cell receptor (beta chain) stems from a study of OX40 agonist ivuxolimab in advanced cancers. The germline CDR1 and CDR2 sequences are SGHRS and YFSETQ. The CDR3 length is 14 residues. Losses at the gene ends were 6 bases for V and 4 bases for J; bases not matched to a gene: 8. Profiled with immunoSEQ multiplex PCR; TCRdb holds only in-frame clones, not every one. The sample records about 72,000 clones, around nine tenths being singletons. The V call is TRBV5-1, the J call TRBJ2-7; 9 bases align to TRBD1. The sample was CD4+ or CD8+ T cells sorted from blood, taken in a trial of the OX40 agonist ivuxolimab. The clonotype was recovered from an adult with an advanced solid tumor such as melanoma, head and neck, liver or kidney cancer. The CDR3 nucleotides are TGCGCCAGCAAACAGGGACAGGGAGAATACGAGCAGTACTTC. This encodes CASKQGQGEYEQYF.